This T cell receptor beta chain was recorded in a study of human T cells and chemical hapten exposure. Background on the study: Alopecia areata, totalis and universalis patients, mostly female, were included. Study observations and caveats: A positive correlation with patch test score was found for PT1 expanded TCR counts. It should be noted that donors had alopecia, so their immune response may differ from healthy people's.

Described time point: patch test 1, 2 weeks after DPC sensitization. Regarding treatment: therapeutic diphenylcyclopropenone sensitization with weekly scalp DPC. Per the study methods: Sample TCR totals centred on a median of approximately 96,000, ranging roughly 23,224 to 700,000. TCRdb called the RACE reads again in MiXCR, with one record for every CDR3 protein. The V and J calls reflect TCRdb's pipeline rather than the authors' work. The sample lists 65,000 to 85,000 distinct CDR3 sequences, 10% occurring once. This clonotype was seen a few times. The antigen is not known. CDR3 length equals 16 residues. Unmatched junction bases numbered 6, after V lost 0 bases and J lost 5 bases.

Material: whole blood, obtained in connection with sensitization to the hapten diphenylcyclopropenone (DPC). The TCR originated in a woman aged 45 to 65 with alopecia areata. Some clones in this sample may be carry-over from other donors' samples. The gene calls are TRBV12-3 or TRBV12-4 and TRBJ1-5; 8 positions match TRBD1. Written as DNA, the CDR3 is TGTGCCAGCAGTTTAGCGCAGGGGGCACGCGATCAGCCCCAGCATTTT. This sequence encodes CASSLAQGARDQPQHF.